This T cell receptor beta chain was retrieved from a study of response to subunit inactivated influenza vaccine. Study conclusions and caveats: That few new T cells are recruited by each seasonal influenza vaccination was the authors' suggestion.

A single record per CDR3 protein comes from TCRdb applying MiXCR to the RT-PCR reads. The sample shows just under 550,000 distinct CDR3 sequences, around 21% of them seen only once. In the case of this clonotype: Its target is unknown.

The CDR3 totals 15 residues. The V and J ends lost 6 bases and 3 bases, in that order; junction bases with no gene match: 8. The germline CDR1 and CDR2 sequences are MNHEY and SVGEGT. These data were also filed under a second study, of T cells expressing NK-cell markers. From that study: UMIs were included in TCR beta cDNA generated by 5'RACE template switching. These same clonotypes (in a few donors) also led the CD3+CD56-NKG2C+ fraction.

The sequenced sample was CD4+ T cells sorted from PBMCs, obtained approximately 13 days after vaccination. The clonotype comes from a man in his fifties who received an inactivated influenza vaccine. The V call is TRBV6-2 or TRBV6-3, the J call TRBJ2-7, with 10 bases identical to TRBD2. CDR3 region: CASRPTASGSYEQYF. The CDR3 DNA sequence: TGTGCCAGCAGACCAACCGCTAGCGGGAGCTACGAGCAGTACTTC.